What follows is one T cell receptor (beta chain) and its context. Its antigen remains unknown. Sequencing was performed with immunoSEQ multiplex PCR; in TCRdb, only in-frame clones are kept and a portion is missing. The data hold 90,000 to 100,000 clones, with more than 85% observed a single time. These data come from a study of cytomegalovirus exposure and HLA in healthy donors. The wider study: The use of the same platform for the approximately 130 validation repertoires and the roughly 730 first-cohort repertoires was reported by a later analysis.

Separate from the approximately 670-subject first cohort, the roughly 120-subject validation cohort was the one that the donors belonged to. This CDR3 is 16 amino acids long. The germline gives CDR1 SGDLS, CDR2 YYNGEE. Between the trimmed V and J ends, which lost 0 bases and 5 bases, there was a span of 17 bases. General observations from the study: Cytomegalovirus association was listed for 164 TCR beta chains.

The sequence came from a man between 18 and 29 years old in good health and CMV-seropositive. The chain employs TRBV9 and TRBJ2-5; D is possibly TRBD2 (6 bases). Material for sequencing was PBMCs. The CDR3 DNA follows: TGTGCCAGCAGCGTAGACGGCGGGGTCGCAACGGAGACCCAGTACTTC. Translating it yields CASSVDGGVATETQYF.